One sample yielded the 15 T cell receptor beta chains listed below, sequenced in a study of blood T cell repertoires in COVID-19 (dated by TCRdb to between 2020 and 2021). The library was built by means of the immunoSEQ multiplex PCR assay. TCRdb's version of the immuneACCESS table is confined to in-frame rearrangements and falls short of the full clone set. An unresolved V gene accounts for under half of the shortfall where checked; the remainder is of unknown origin. In this sample the table shows over 300,000 clones, approximately 90% of which occur a single time. In total, the top ten clones hold 8% to 13% of the sample. Sequencing was done on a sample of PBMCs or T cells enriched from blood (not recorded which). The origin of the receptors is a woman younger than 30 who had recovered from COVID-19.

V and J are TRBV28 and TRBJ1-1; D gene unclear. This CDR3 region has 13 residues. In germline, CDR1 is MDHEN, CDR2 SYDVKM. V was cut by 5 bases and J by 7 bases, with 14 bases left in between. CDR3 sequence (DNA): TGTGCCAGCAGTACACCCGACGGAGGTGAAGCTTTCTTT. Protein product: CASSTPDGGEAFF.

A note on this clone: The sample has other DNA sequences that encode this CDR3 too. The chain employs TRBV12-3 or TRBV12-4 and TRBJ2-7, with D maybe TRBD1 (6 bases). This CDR3 region has 12 residues. V lost 6 bases, J lost 3 bases, and 9 bases lay in between. Written as DNA, the CDR3 is TGTGCCAGCAGCCCGGACAGCTACGAGCAGTACTTC. It codes for CASSPDSYEQYF.

The rearrangement joins TRBV9 to TRBJ2-2, with a possible D match to TRBD2 (6 bases). Germline assignment: CDR1 SGDLS and CDR2 YYNGEE. The V end was cut by 0 bases, the J end by 8 bases, with 17 bases between. CDR3 length: 16 residues. This chain's CDR3 is CASSVALGGLEGELFF. In DNA form, the CDR3 reads TGTGCCAGCAGCGTAGCCCTGGGAGGATTAGAGGGGGAGCTGTTTTTT.

The rearrangement uses TRBV25-1 and TRBJ1-1; unclear D gene. Trimming cost V 5 bases and J 7 bases, with 14 bases left between them. Per the germline V gene, CDR1 is MGHDK and CDR2 is SYGVNS. The CDR3 contains 13 residues. The CDR3 here is CASSRHKAHEAFF. In DNA form, the CDR3 reads TGTGCCAGCAGTCGACACAAGGCCCATGAAGCTTTCTTT.

This clone occurred once. The rearrangement joins TRBV9 to TRBJ1-5; D not resolved. The CDR3 runs 13 residues. V lost 3 bases, J lost 5 bases, and 9 bases lay in between. Germline CDR1 reads SGDLS; CDR2 reads YYNGEE. DNA for the CDR3: TGTGCCAGCAGCGGAACCGGTGATCAGCCCCAGCATTTT. Its translation is CASSGTGDQPQHF.

The chain has TRBV3-1 (or the pseudogene TRBV3-2) and TRBJ2-1; perhaps TRBD2 as D (6 bases). V dropped 5 bases and J dropped 4 bases, with 12 bases sitting between them. The germline CDR1 and CDR2 sequences are LGHDT and YNNKEL (reference sequence). The CDR3 is made up of 14 amino acids. In DNA form, the CDR3 reads TGTGCCAGCAGCGGGGAGGTCCCTTACAATGAGCAGTTCTTC. Translated: CASSGEVPYNEQFF.

The chain uses TRBV10-3 and TRBJ1-1, with D hard to call. Trimming took off 4 bases at V and 4 bases at J, with 4 bases between the two ends. The CDR3 sequence is 11 residues long. CDR1 is ENHRY and CDR2 is SYGVKD in the germline V gene. CDR3 protein: CAISASTEAFF. In nucleotides, the CDR3 is TGTGCCATCAGTGCGAGCACTGAAGCTTTCTTT.

The chain has TRBV7-3 and TRBJ1-2; D might be TRBD1 (6 bases). The CDR3 loop spans 15 amino acids. Trimming removed 5 bases at V and 3 bases at J, with 16 bases between. The germline V gene encodes CDR1 SGHTA and CDR2 FQGTGA. CDR3: CASSPLPGDDYGYTF. CDR3 DNA: TGTGCCAGCAGCCCCCTCCCAGGGGACGACTATGGCTACACCTTC.

This clone was counted between two and nine times. The chain uses TRBV6-4 and TRBJ2-5; 13 bases agree with TRBD2. The CDR3 covers 15 residues. J lost 2 bases, V lost 3 bases, and 0 bases had no gene match. The germline V gene has CDR1 MRHNA and CDR2 SNTAGT. DNA of the CDR3: TGTGCCAGCAGTGAGACTAGCGGGGGGCAAGAGACCCAGTACTTC. This gives the protein CASSETSGGQETQYF.

The chain recombines TRBV7-8 with TRBJ2-7; possible D gene TRBD1, 6 bases. This CDR3 contains 16 residues. V shed 4 bases and J shed 1 base, with 17 bases lying between them. CDR1 is SGHVS, CDR2 FQNEAQ, per germline. CDR3 nucleotides: TGTGCCAGCAGCTCACCCCCGGGCAGGGGATCCTACGAGCAGTACTTC. Translation gives CASSSPPGRGSYEQYF.

The genes are TRBV28 and TRBJ1-2; the D gene is possibly TRBD1 (5 bases). V dropped 2 bases and J dropped 4 bases, with 14 bases sitting between them. The CDR3 spans 15 residues. Germline V lookup: CDR1 MDHEN, CDR2 SYDVKM. The CDR3, as DNA: TGTGCCAGCAGTTTAACGGGGGTTGCGAGCTATGGCTACACCTTC. This sequence encodes CASSLTGVASYGYTF.

The CDR3 region has the DNA TGTGCCAGCAGGGACCAGGGAATTAGCACAGATACGCAGTATTTT. Amino acids: CASRDQGISTDTQYF. V usage is TRBV2 and J usage is TRBJ2-3; D perhaps matches TRBD1 (5 bases). Between the trimmed V and J ends, which lost 6 bases and 0 bases, there was a span of 13 bases. CDR3 length equals 15 residues. Per germline, CDR1 SNHLY and CDR2 FYNNEI. The full variable domain, rest sourced from reference TRBV2 and TRBJ2-3, is EPEVTQTPSHQVTQMGQEVILRCVPISNHLYFYWYRQILGQKVEFLVSFYNNEISEKSEIFDDQFSVERPDGSNFTLKIRSTKLEDSAMYFCASRDQGISTDTQYFGPGTRLTVL.

The rearrangement links TRBV21-1 to TRBJ2-5; TRBD1, the D gene given by the table, was not confirmed from the DNA. TRBV21-1 is flagged as a pseudogene. The CDR3 is made up of 15 amino acids. The CDR3 region is CASSKVDREKETQYF. CDR3 DNA sequence: TGTGCCAGCAGCAAAGTTGACAGGGAGAAAGAGACCCAGTACTTC.

The rearrangement joins TRBV19 to TRBJ1-5; 12 bases fit TRBD1. The CDR3 is made up of 19 amino acids. Germline V CDR1 and CDR2: LNHDA, SQIVND (reference sequence). Trimming cost V 4 bases and J 2 bases; bases outside gene matches: 12. CDR3 protein: CASSTHPGTGGAGNQPQHF. CDR3 nucleotides: TGTGCCAGTAGTACCCACCCGGGGACAGGGGGCGCGGGCAATCAGCCCCAGCATTTT.

The chain has TRBV3-1 (or the pseudogene TRBV3-2) and TRBJ2-7; D is undetermined. The CDR3 length is 15 residues. Trimming took off 1 base at V and 4 bases at J, with 14 bases between the two ends. Germline assignment: CDR1 LGHDT and CDR2 YNNKEL (reference sequence). This chain's CDR3 is CASSQGSSGWYEQYF. The CDR3 coding sequence is TGTGCCAGCAGCCAAGGATCATCCGGGTGGTACGAGCAGTACTTC.